One sample yielded the 20 T cell receptor beta chains listed below, sequenced in a study of cytotoxic CD8 clonotypes in ibrutinib-treated CLL. Profiling relied on immunoSEQ multiplex PCR, and the TCRdb table lists in-frame clones only, not all of them. In the table there are approximately 50,000 clones, roughly 54% of which are singletons. Sequenced material: PBMCs, taken at disease progression, from a patient treated with ibrutinib. The receptor source for this set is a human donor with chronic lymphocytic leukemia.

The V call is TRBV6-5, the J call TRBJ2-5; the match to TRBD1 covers 7 bases. CDR1 and CDR2 (germline): MNHEY, SVGAGI. This CDR3 has 16 residues. Unmatched junction bases numbered 9, after V lost 0 bases and J lost 5 bases. The CDR3 DNA reads TGTGCCAGCAGTTACTCGTTGTTCAGGGGGTTGGAGACCCAGTACTTC. It is translated as CASSYSLFRGLETQYF.

This clone has ten or more counts. The chain carries TRBV4-3 and TRBJ2-3, with D possibly matching TRBD2 (6 bases). V shed 0 bases and J shed 5 bases, with 15 bases lying between them. The CDR3 is 16 amino acids. Germline loops: CDR1 LGHNA, CDR2 YSLEER. Written as DNA, the CDR3 is TGCGCCAGCAGCCAAGAAGGGTGGGGGGTTAGAGATACGCAGTATTTT. Amino acid sequence: CASSQEGWGVRDTQYF.

This clone was counted only a few times. V usage is TRBV6-5 and J usage is TRBJ2-1; D may correspond to TRBD1 or TRBD2 (5 bases each). CDR1 MNHEY and CDR2 SVGAGI come from the germline V gene. CDR3 length equals 12 residues. Trimming pared 0 bases from V and 13 bases from J, leaving 10 bases between. This CDR3 is CASSYSGASQFF. CDR3 nucleotides: TGTGCCAGCAGTTACTCTGGGGCTAGCCAGTTCTTC.

V and J are TRBV30 and TRBJ1-1, with D tentatively TRBD1 (5 bases). CDR1 is GTSNPN, CDR2 SVGIG, per germline (reference sequence). The CDR3 loop spans 13 amino acids. The V end lost 5 bases, the J end lost 2 bases, and 12 bases lay between the germline ends. The CDR3 coding sequence is TGTGCCTGGGGCGTGGGGGGAAACACTGAAGCTTTCTTT. Translation gives CAWGVGGNTEAFF.

This clone was recorded a few times. The J gene is TRBJ1-1, the V gene TRBV6-4; 8 positions match TRBD1. J lost 4 bases, V lost 3 bases, and 4 bases had no gene match. Germline V gene lookup returns CDR1 MRHNA and CDR2 SNTAGT. This CDR3 comprises 14 residues. The CDR3 sequence: CASSDTDRGTEAFF. DNA of the CDR3: TGTGCCAGCAGTGATACTGACAGGGGCACTGAAGCTTTCTTT.

The V call is TRBV10-2, the J call TRBJ2-6; D remains ambiguous. CDR3 length: 13 amino acids. Trimming removed 2 bases at V and 12 bases at J, with 11 bases between. The germline gives CDR1 WSHSY, CDR2 SAAADI. The CDR3 coding sequence is TGCGCCAGCAGTGAGACGATCCCCCCCGTCCTGACTTTC. It translates to CASSETIPPVLTF.

V gene TRBV9 combines with J gene TRBJ1-3; 8 bases agree with TRBD1. Trimming took 3 bases from V and 6 from J; bases not matched to a gene: 14. Germline CDR1 SGDLS, CDR2 YYNGEE. The CDR3 length is 17 residues. In DNA, the CDR3 is TGTGCCAGCAGCGAGCCAAGGACAGGGACCGCCACAAACACCATATATTTT. Translating it yields CASSEPRTGTATNTIYF.

The J gene is TRBJ2-2, the V gene TRBV7-6, with TRBD1 matching 10 bases. Germline loops: CDR1 SGHVS, CDR2 FNYEAQ. This CDR3 comprises 19 residues. V was pared by 4 bases and J by 0 bases, with 11 bases of the junction left unmatched. CDR3 DNA sequence: TGTGCCAGCAGCTCTTATGGGACAGGGGACCGCTCGAACACCGGGGAGCTGTTTTTT. This codes for CASSSYGTGDRSNTGELFF.

The V and J genes are TRBV5-1 and TRBJ1-4, with a possible D match to TRBD1 (5 bases). CDR1 is SGHRS and CDR2 is YFSETQ in the germline V gene. Trimming pared 3 bases from V and 0 bases from J, leaving 12 bases between. There are 16 residues in the CDR3. CDR3 bases: TGCGCCAGCAGCTCAGGGTCCCTAGCAACTAATGAAAAACTGTTTTTT. It yields the protein CASSSGSLATNEKLFF.

The chain joins TRBV25-1 to TRBJ1-6; 10 positions match TRBD1. V was pared by 3 bases and J by 7 bases, with 3 bases of the junction left unmatched. The CDR3 has 15 amino acids. Germline lookup yields CDR1 MGHDK and CDR2 SYGVNS. The CDR3 protein is CASSEGDRGNSPLHF. CDR3 nucleotides: TGTGCCAGCAGTGAGGGGGACAGGGGAAATTCACCCCTCCACTTT.

This clone was picked up a small number of times. The V and J genes are TRBV2 and TRBJ2-7; 7 nucleotides align to TRBD1. The germline V gene has CDR1 SNHLY and CDR2 FYNNEI. This CDR3 is 14 amino acids long. J gave up 3 bases and V 6 bases, and 8 bases lay outside the gene matches. The CDR3 DNA reads as TGTGCCAGCAGGCAAGACAGGGCGCTCTACGAGCAGTACTTC. This gives the protein CASRQDRALYEQYF.

J is TRBJ1-2 and V is TRBV28; D uncertain. CDR3 length: 11 residues. V lost 3 bases and J lost 7, with 6 bases in between. In germline, CDR1 is MDHEN, CDR2 SYDVKM. CDR3 sequence: CASSFWLGYTF. CDR3 DNA: TGTGCCAGCAGTTTTTGGCTTGGCTACACCTTC.

The J gene is TRBJ1-2, the V gene TRBV5-4; 10 positions agree with TRBD1. Germline CDR1 and CDR2: SGHNT and YYREEE (reference sequence). The CDR3 length is 15 residues. V was clipped by 4 bases and J by 2 bases; unmatched bases: 5. For the CDR3, the DNA is TGTGCCAGCAGCCGGGCGGACAGGGGGAACTATGGCTACACCTTC. Protein: CASSRADRGNYGYTF.

This chain links TRBV6-5 with TRBJ2-7; the match to TRBD1 covers 10 bases. Trimming removed 2 bases from V and 3 bases from J; junction bases left unmatched: 1. The CDR3 length is 14 residues. CDR1 and CDR2 (germline): MNHEY, SVGAGI. CDR3: CASSYRDRGYEQYF. The CDR3 DNA sequence: TGTGCCAGCAGTTACAGGGACAGGGGCTACGAGCAGTACTTC.

This clone appeared a few times. DNA for the CDR3: TGTGCCAGCAGCTCGACGGGACTAGCGGGAGGTTACGAGCAGTACTTC. It codes for CASSSTGLAGGYEQYF. The V gene is TRBV7-9, the J gene TRBJ2-7; TRBD2 agrees at 15 bases. V gave up 4 bases and J gave up 4 bases; unmatched junction bases: 5. This CDR3 region has 16 residues. From germline, CDR1 is SEHNR and CDR2 FQNEAQ (reference sequence). Variable domain in full (rest from reference TRBV7-9 and TRBJ2-7): DTGVSQNPRHKITKRGQNVTFRCDPISEHNRLYWYRQTLGQGPEFLTYFQNEAQLEKSRLLSDRFSAERPKGSFSTLEIQRTEQGDSAMYLCASSSTGLAGGYEQYFGPGTRLTVT.

This chain links TRBV2 with TRBJ2-4; D gene uncertain. CDR3 length equals 13 residues. Looked up from germline, CDR1 is SNHLY and CDR2 is FYNNEI. V was shortened by 10 bases and J by 0 bases, with 10 bases between the two germline ends. CDR3 in DNA: TGTGCCACCCTTTCGGTAGCCAAAAACATTCAGTACTTC. Translating it yields CATLSVAKNIQYF.

The chain links TRBV4-2 to TRBJ2-3, with D possibly matching TRBD2 (6 bases). Germline lookup yields CDR1 LGHNA and CDR2 YNFKEQ. V lost 2 bases and J 1 base, leaving 7 bases between the germline ends. This CDR3 spans 14 amino acids. CDR3 coding DNA: TGTGCCAGCAGCCAAACGGGAGGCACAGATACGCAGTATTTT. Its protein is CASSQTGGTDTQYF.

The chain combines TRBV14 with TRBJ2-7, with TRBD1 as a possible D gene (6 bases). This CDR3 region has 15 residues. Trimming removed 4 bases at V and 3 bases at J, with 16 bases between. Germline assignment: CDR1 SGHDN and CDR2 FVKESK. CDR3 sequence: CASSPLGAGNYEQYF. Here the CDR3 DNA reads TGTGCCAGCAGCCCCTTGGGGGCAGGGAACTACGAGCAGTACTTC.

This clone was observed once. The rearrangement links TRBV5-6 to TRBJ2-7; 7 positions match TRBD2. The CDR3 is 15 amino acids. J was trimmed by 9 bases and V by 4 bases; bases with no gene match: 16. Germline CDR1 SGHDT, CDR2 YYEEEE. The CDR3 region is CASSGWGGGPLRQYF. Written as DNA, the CDR3 is TGTGCCAGCAGCGGATGGGGGGGAGGGCCCCTAAGGCAGTACTTC. Combining the CDR3 with reference TRBV5-6 and TRBJ2-7 gives the whole variable domain DAGVTQSPTHLIKTRGQQVTLRCSPKSGHDTVSWYQQALGQGPQFIFQYYEEEERQRGNFPDRFSGHQFPNYSSELNVNALLLGDSALYLCASSGWGGGPLRQYFGPGTRLTVT.

The CDR3 sequence is CASSLAGSNQPQHF. The CDR3 DNA sequence: TGTGCCAGCAGCTTAGCGGGGAGCAATCAGCCCCAGCATTTT. The chain couples TRBV7-2 to TRBJ1-5; D not certain. V was shortened by 0 bases and J by 1 base, with 4 bases between the two germline ends. Germline assignment: CDR1 SGHTA and CDR2 FQGNSA. The length of the CDR3 is 14 residues.